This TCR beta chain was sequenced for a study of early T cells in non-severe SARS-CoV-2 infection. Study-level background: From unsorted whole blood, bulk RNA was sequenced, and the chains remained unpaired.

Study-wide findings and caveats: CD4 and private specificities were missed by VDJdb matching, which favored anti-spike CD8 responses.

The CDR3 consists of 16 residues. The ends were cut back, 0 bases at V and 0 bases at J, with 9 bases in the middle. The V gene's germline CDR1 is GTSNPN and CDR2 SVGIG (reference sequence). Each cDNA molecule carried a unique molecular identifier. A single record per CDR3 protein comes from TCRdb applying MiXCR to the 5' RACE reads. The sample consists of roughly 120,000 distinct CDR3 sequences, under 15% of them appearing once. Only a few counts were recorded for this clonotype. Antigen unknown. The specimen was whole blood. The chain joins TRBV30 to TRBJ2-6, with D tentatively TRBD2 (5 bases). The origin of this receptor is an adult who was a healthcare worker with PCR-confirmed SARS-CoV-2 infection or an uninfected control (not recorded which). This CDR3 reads CAWSVRGLSGANVLTF. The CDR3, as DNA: TGTGCCTGGAGTGTACGGGGTCTCTCTGGGGCCAACGTCCTGACTTTC.